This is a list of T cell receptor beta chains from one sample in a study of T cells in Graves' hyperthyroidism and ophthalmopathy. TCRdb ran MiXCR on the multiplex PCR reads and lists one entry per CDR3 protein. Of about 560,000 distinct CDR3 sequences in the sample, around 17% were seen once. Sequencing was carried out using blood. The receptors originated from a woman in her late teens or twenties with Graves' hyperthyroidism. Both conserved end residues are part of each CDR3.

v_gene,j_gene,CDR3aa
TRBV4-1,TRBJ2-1,CASSQDAGARQGNNEQFF
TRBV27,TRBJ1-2,CASSSTYNYGYTF
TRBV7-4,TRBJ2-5,CASSPDRQEITQYF
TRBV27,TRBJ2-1,CASSPTQVSSYNEQFF
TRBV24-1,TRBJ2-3,CATSDDTWDTQYF
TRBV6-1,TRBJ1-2,CASSEPIPGGDYGYTF
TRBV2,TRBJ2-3,CASITTGRAADTQYF
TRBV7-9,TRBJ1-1,CASRLTGAEAFF
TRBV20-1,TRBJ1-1,CSASPGGWTEAFF
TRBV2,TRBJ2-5,CASSGIWAGRQETQYF
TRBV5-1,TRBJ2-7,CASSWVAGDEQYF
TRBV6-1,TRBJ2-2,CASIYRVGASGGRNTGELFF
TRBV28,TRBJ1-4,CASSAISGGGFNEKLFF
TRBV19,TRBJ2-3,CASSITEGKDTQYF
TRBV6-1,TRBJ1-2,CASRPTGGGGYTF
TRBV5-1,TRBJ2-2,CASSDHGQTGELFF
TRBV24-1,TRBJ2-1,CATQDRNEQFF
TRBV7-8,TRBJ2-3,CASSLRADRVALTDTQYF